The next 9 T cell receptor beta chains were all read from a single sample in a study of T cell responses to AZD1222 COVID-19 vaccine. Libraries were prepared by immunoSEQ multiplex PCR; TCRdb keeps only in-frame clonotypes and omits some of them. Of 130,000 to 150,000 clones listed, about 86% are singletons. The sequencing here drew on peripheral blood, taken 28 days after the second AZD1222 dose. These receptors were collected from an adult who received the AZD1222 COVID-19 vaccine.

The chain employs TRBV5-1 and TRBJ2-5; 14 bases are a match to TRBD2. This CDR3 has 16 amino acids. Germline lookup yields CDR1 SGHRS and CDR2 YFSETQ. The junction had 10 bases not matched to a gene; V was cut back by 2 bases and J by 10 bases. The CDR3 protein is CASSLGTSGGGLNQYF. In nucleotides, the CDR3 is TGCGCCAGCAGCTTAGGGACTAGCGGGGGAGGCTTAAACCAGTACTTC.

V gene TRBV10-3 combines with J gene TRBJ2-3, with TRBD2 matching 13 bases. The CDR3 sequence is 16 residues long. The V gene's germline CDR1 is ENHRY and CDR2 SYGVKD. The V and J ends lost 4 bases and 9 bases, in that order; junction bases with no gene match: 10. This CDR3 reads CAISAGLAGAGGTQYF. The CDR3 nucleotides read TGTGCCATCAGTGCTGGACTAGCGGGGGCCGGGGGGACGCAGTATTTT.

In nucleotides, the CDR3 is TGTGCCAGCAGTGACCGCGGCGGAAATGGCTACACCTTC. This translates into CASSDRGGNGYTF. This chain connects TRBV6-1 to TRBJ1-2; D remains unclear. The CDR3 is 13 amino acids. V lost 3 bases and J 6 bases, leaving 11 bases between the germline ends. Looked up from germline, CDR1 is MNHNS and CDR2 is SASEGT.

This chain links TRBV7-8 with TRBJ2-7; 10 positions match TRBD2. CDR3 size: 14 residues. CDR1 SGHVS and CDR2 FQNEAQ come from the germline V gene. The trim removed 5 bases at V and 3 bases at J, leaving 4 bases unmatched. The CDR3 DNA sequence: TGTGCCAGCAGCACAATAGCGGGAGGCTACGAGCAGTACTTC. Amino acid sequence: CASSTIAGGYEQYF.

In this sample, this clone turned up a few times. V and J are TRBV5-4 and TRBJ1-6; 7 bases are shared with TRBD1. The trim removed 3 bases at V and 10 bases at J, leaving 4 bases unmatched. This CDR3 region has 13 residues. Germline V lookup: CDR1 SGHNT, CDR2 YYREEE (reference sequence). The CDR3 here is CASSSDRDSPLHF. The CDR3 region has the DNA TGTGCCAGCAGCTCTGACAGGGACTCACCCCTCCACTTT.

The gene calls are TRBV7-6 and TRBJ2-3; TRBD1 aligns across 8 bases. Germline CDR1 SGHVS, CDR2 FNYEAQ. V shed 5 bases, J shed 3 bases, and the junction held 4 bases outside the gene matches. The CDR3 extends over 14 amino acids. In DNA form, the CDR3 reads TGTGCCAGCAGCCGAGGACAGGGAACAGATACGCAGTATTTT. It yields the protein CASSRGQGTDTQYF.

The rearrangement links TRBV3-1 (or the pseudogene TRBV3-2) to TRBJ2-5; 9 bases are shared with TRBD2. The CDR3 loop spans 15 amino acids. V was pared by 1 base and J by 4 bases, with 4 bases of the junction left unmatched. The germline V gene encodes CDR1 LGHDT and CDR2 YNNKEL (reference sequence). The CDR3 loop is CASSQVAGVTETQYF. DNA for the CDR3: TGTGCCAGCAGCCAAGTAGCGGGAGTTACAGAGACCCAGTACTTC.

The V and J genes are TRBV10-3 and TRBJ1-1; no clear D. The CDR3 consists of 13 residues. V was shortened by 7 bases and J by 1 base, with 10 bases between the two germline ends. Germline V gene sequence: CDR1 ENHRY, CDR2 SYGVKD. CDR3 nucleotide sequence: TGTGCCATCACCGCCGGTCCGAACACTGAAGCTTTCTTT. Encoded protein: CAITAGPNTEAFF.

This chain connects TRBV7-9 to TRBJ1-2; D is uncertain. The CDR3 consists of 12 residues. The germline V and J ends were trimmed by 1 base and 12 bases, with 12 bases remaining between them. The germline gives CDR1 SEHNR, CDR2 FQNEAQ (reference sequence). For the CDR3, the DNA is TGTGCCAGCAGCTTAGAGGTCCCGGTGGACACCTTC. Translated, it gives CASSLEVPVDTF.